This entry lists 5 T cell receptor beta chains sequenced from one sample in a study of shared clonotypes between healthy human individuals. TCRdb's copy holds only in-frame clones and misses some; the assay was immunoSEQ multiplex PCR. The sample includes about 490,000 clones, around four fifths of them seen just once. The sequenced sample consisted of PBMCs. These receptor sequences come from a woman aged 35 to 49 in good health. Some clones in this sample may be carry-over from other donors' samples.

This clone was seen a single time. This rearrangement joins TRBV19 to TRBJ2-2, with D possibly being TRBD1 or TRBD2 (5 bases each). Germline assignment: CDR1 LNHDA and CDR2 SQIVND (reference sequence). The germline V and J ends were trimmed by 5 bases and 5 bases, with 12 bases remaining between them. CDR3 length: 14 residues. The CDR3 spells CASSPRGGTGELFF. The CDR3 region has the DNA TGTGCCAGTAGTCCGAGGGGTGGTACCGGGGAGCTGTTTTTT.

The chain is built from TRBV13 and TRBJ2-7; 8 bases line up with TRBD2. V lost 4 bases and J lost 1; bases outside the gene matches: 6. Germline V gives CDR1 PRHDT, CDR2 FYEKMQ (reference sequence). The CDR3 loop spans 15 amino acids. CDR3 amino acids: CASSWRLALSYEQYF. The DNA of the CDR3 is TGTGCCAGCAGCTGGAGACTAGCGCTATCCTACGAGCAGTACTTC.

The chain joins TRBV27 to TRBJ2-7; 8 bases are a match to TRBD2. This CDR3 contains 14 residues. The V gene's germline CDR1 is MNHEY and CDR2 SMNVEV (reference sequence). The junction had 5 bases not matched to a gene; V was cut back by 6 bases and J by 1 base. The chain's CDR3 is CASRTPGGSYEQYF. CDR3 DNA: TGTGCCAGCAGGACCCCGGGAGGGTCCTACGAGCAGTACTTC.

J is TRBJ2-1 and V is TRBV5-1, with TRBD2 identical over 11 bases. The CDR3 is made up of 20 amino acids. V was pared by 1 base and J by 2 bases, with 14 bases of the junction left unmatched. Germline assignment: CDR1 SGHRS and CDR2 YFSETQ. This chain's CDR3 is CASSLPASGRQGGTYNEQFF. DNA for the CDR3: TGCGCCAGCAGCTTGCCGGCTAGCGGGAGGCAGGGGGGCACCTACAATGAGCAGTTCTTC.

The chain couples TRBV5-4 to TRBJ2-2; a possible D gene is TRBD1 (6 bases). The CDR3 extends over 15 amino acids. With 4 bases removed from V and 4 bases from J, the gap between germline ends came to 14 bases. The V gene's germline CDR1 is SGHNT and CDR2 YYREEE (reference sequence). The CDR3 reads CASSQEEGGTGELFF. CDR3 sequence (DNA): TGTGCCAGCAGCCAAGAAGAAGGGGGCACCGGGGAGCTGTTTTTT.